This T cell receptor (beta chain) was found in a study of blood T cell repertoires in COVID-19. Across the whole study: The cDNA or gDNA used as material had been derived from T cells, B-cell-depleted T cells, or PBMCs.

The data were produced by immunoSEQ multiplex PCR, yet TCRdb's version contains in-frame clones alone and is incomplete. The sample has around 130,000 clones; roughly 86% are singletons. The V segment lost 2 bases and the J segment 5 bases; nucleotides outside the gene matches: 3. This CDR3 spans 15 amino acids. Germline V gene lookup returns CDR1 MDHEN and CDR2 SYDVKM. The gene calls are TRBV28 and TRBJ1-6; 7 positions agree with TRBD1. The origin of this receptor is an older woman with acute or convalescent COVID-19. Material for sequencing was peripheral blood. The CDR3 loop reads CASSLRGRHNSPLHF. The DNA of the CDR3 is TGTGCCAGCAGTTTAAGGGGGCGACATAATTCACCCCTCCACTTT.